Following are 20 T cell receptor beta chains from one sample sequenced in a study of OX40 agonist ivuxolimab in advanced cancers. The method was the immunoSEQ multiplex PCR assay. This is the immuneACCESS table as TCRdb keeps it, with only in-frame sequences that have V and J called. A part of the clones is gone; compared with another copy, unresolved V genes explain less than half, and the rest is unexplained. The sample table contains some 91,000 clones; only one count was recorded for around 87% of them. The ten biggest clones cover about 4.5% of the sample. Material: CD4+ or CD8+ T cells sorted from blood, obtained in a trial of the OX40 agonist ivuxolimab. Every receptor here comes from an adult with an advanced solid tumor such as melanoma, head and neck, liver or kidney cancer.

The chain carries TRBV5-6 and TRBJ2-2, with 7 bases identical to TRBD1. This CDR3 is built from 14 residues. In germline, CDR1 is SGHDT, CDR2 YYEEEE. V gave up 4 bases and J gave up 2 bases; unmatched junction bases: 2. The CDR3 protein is CASSRDSNTGELFF. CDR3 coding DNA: TGTGCCAGCAGCAGGGACAGCAACACCGGGGAGCTGTTTTTT.

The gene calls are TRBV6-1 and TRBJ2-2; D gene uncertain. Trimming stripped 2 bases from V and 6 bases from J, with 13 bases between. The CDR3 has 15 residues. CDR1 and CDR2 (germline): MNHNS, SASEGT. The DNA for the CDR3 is TGTGCCAGCAGTGAACTCGTCCCTGCTCCCGGGGAGCTGTTTTTT. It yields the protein CASSELVPAPGELFF.

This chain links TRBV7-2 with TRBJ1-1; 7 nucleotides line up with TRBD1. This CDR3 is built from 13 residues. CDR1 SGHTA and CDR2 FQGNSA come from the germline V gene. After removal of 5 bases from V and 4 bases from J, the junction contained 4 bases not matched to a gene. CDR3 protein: CASSGQVGTEAFF. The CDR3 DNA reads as TGTGCCAGCAGCGGACAGGTGGGCACTGAAGCTTTCTTT.

As DNA, the CDR3 is TGTGCCAGCAGTAGGACTAGCGGGACCCAAGAGACCCAGTACTTC. Amino acid sequence: CASSRTSGTQETQYF. The chain combines TRBV6-4 with TRBJ2-5; 12 bases are a match to TRBD2. The V gene end was trimmed by 5 bases and the J gene end by 1 base; junction bases not matched to a gene: 2. CDR3 length: 15 amino acids. The germline V gene encodes CDR1 MRHNA and CDR2 SNTAGT.

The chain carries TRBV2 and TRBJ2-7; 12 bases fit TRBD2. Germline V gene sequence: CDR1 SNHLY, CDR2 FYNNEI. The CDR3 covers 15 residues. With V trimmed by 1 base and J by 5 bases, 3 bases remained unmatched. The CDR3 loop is CASSEGLAGADEQYF. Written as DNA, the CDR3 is TGTGCCAGCAGTGAAGGACTAGCGGGGGCTGACGAGCAGTACTTC.

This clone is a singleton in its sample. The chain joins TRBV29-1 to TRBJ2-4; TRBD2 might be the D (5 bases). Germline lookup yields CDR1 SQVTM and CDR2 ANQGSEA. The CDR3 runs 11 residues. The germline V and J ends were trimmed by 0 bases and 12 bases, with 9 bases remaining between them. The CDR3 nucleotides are TGCAGCGTTGAAGAAGGTGACTATCAGTACTTC. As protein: CSVEEGDYQYF.

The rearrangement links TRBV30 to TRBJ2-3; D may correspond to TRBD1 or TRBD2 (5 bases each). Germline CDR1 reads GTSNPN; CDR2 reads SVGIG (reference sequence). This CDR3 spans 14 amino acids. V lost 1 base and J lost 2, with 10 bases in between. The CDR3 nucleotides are TGTGCCTGGAGTGACCGGGGCCACACAGATACGCAGTATTTT. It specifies CAWSDRGHTDTQYF. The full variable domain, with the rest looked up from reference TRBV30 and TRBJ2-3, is SQTIHQWPATLVQPVGSPLSLECTVEGTSNPNLYWYRQAAGRGLQLLFYSVGIGQISSEVPQNLSASRPQDRQFILSSKKLLLSDSGFYLCAWSDRGHTDTQYFGPGTRLTVL.

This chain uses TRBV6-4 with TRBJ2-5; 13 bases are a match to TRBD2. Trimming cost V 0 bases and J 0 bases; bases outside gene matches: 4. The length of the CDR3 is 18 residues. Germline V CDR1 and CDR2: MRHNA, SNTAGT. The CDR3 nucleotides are TGTGCCAGCAGTGACTCTGGGACTAGCGGGATGGACCAAGAGACCCAGTACTTC. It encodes CASSDSGTSGMDQETQYF.

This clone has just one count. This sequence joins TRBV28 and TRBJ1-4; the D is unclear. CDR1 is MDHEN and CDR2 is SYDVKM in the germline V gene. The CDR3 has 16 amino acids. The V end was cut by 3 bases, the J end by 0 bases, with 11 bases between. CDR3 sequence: CASSFLTPTTNEKLFF. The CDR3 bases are TGTGCCAGCAGTTTCTTGACACCTACAACTAATGAAAAACTGTTTTTT.

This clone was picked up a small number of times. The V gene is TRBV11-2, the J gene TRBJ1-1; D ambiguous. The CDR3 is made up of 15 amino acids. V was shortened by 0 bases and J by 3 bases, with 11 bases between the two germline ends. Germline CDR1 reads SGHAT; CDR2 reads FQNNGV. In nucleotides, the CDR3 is TGTGCCAGCAGCTTAGATCTGGTCGGCTACACTGAAGCTTTCTTT. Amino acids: CASSLDLVGYTEAFF.

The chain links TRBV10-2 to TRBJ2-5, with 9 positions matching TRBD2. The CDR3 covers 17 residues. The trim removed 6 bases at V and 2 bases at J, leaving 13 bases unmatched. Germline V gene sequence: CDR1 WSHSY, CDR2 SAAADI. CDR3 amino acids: CASRWGLAPLRQETQYF. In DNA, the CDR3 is TGCGCCAGCAGGTGGGGACTAGCTCCCCTGAGGCAAGAGACCCAGTACTTC.

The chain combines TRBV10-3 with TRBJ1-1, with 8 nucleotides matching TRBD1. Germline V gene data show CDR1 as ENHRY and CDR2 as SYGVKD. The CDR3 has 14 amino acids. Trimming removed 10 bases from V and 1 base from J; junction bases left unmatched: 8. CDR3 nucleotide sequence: TGTGCCACCGATCGACAGGGGACGAACACTGAAGCTTTCTTT. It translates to CATDRQGTNTEAFF.

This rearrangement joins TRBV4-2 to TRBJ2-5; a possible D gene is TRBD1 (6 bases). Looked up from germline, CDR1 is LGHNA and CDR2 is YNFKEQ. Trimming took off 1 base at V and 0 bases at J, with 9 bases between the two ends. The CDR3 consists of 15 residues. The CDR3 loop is CASSQAGQYQETQYF. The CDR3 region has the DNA TGTGCCAGCAGCCAAGCTGGACAGTACCAAGAGACCCAGTACTTC.

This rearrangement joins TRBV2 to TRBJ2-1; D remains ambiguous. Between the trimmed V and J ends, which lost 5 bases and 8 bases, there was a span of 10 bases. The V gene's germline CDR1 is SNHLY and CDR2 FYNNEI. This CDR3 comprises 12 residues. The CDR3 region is CASSSGFDEQFF. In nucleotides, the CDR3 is TGTGCCAGCAGTTCTGGGTTCGATGAGCAGTTCTTC.

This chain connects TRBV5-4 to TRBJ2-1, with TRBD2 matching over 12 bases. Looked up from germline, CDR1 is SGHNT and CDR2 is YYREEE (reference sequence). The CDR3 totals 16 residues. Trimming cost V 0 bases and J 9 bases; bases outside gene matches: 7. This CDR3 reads CASSLARTSGIVEQFF. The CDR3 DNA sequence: TGTGCCAGCAGCTTGGCCCGGACTAGCGGGATAGTTGAGCAGTTCTTC. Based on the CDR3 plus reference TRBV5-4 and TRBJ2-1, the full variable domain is ETGVTQSPTHLIKTRGQQVTLRCSSQSGHNTVSWYQQALGQGPQFIFQYYREEENGRGNFPPRFSGLQFPNYSSELNVNALELDDSALYLCASSLARTSGIVEQFFGPGTRLTVL.

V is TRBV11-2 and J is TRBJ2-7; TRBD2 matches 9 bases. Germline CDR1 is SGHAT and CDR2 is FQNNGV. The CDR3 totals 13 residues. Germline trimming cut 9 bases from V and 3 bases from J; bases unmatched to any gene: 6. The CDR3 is CASRASGNYEQYV. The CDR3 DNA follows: TGTGCCAGTCGGGCTAGCGGGAACTACGAGCAGTACGTC.

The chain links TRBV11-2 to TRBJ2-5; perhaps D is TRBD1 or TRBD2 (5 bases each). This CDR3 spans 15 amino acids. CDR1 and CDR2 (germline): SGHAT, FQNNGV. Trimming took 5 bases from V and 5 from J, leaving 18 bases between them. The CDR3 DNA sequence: TGTGCCAGCAGCCGGACCGGGACCGAGGGGGAGACCCAGTACTTC. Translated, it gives CASSRTGTEGETQYF. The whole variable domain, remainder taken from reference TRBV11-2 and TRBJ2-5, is EAGVAQSPRYKIIEKRQSVAFWCNPISGHATLYWYQQILGQGPKLLIQFQNNGVVDDSQLPKDRFSAERLKGVDSTLKIQPAKLEDSAVYLCASSRTGTEGETQYFGPGTRLLVL.

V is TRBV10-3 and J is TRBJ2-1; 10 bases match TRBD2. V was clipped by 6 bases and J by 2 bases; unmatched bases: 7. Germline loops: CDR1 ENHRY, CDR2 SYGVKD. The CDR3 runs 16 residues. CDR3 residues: CAISRALAGPYNEQFF. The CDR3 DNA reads TGTGCCATCAGCCGAGCACTAGCGGGACCCTACAATGAGCAGTTCTTC.

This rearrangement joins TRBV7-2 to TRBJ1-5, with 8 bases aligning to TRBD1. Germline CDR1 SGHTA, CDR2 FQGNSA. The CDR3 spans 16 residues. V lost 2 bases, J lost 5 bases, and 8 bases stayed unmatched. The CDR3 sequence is CASSLLAQGADQPQHF. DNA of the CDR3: TGTGCCAGCAGCTTACTAGCGCAGGGGGCGGATCAGCCCCAGCATTTT.

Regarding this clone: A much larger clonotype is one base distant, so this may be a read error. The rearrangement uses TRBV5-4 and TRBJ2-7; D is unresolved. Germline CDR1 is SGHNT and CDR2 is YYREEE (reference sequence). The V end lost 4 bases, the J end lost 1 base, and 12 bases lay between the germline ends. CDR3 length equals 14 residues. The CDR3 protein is CASSQDVESYEQYV. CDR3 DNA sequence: TGTGCCAGCAGCCAAGATGTGGAGTCCTACGAGCAGTACGTC.